Listed below are T cell receptor beta chains from one sample, sequenced in a study of post-analysis software for immune sequencing data. From the PCR reads, TCRdb called clonotypes with MiXCR, one entry per CDR3 protein. The sample lists roughly 670,000 distinct CDR3 sequences, around 60% occurring once. The sequencing sample was made of blood. These receptors originate from a girl aged 2 to 9 with multiple sclerosis. Each CDR3 is given with its conserved first and last residue. The order of the fields is V gene, D gene, J gene, clone size, CDR3 protein, CDR3 DNA. The D gene is left open where the match is weak. Only some rows state a clone size, as once, few, many or a class for expanded clones.

TRBV20-1	NA	TRBJ1-1	NA	CSAVPAFF	TGCAGTGCGGTCCCCGCTTTCTTT
TRBV29-1	NA	TRBJ2-1	NA	CSVGGGVAAGASYNEQFF	TGCAGCGTTGGAGGGGGAGTGGCTGCGGGAGCTTCCTACAATGAGCAGTTCTTC
TRBV4-3	TRBD1	TRBJ2-4	few	CASSQDEGQGHIQYF	TGCGCCAGCAGCCAAGATGAGGGACAGGGTCACATTCAGTACTTC
TRBV29-1	TRBD1	TRBJ2-1	few	CSVEGGTGGYNEQFF	TGCAGCGTTGAAGGAGGGACAGGGGGATACAATGAGCAGTTCTTC
TRBV11-2	NA	TRBJ2-3	NA	CAGRQTTDTQYF	TGTGCCGGCAGACAGACCACAGATACGCAGTATTTT
TRBV15	NA	TRBJ2-1	few	CATDKDRGHNEQFF	TGTGCCACAGATAAGGACAGAGGGCACAATGAGCAGTTCTTC
TRBV29-1	TRBD2	TRBJ2-1	once	CSVEVTEDGGALHNEQFF	TGCAGCGTTGAAGTAACAGAGGACGGGGGGGCTCTCCACAATGAGCAGTTCTTC
TRBV5-1	NA	TRBJ1-2	once	CASRIPGQAIDYTF	TGCGCCAGCAGAATACCGGGACAAGCAATTGACTACACCTTC
TRBV18	NA	TRBJ2-1	NA	CASSPLGRYNEQFF	TGTGCCAGCTCACCATTGGGAAGGTACAATGAGCAGTTCTTC
TRBV9	NA	TRBJ2-7	NA	CASSVGPGGAPYEQYF	TGTGCCAGCAGCGTAGGTCCCGGCGGAGCTCCCTACGAGCAGTACTTC
TRBV5-1	NA	TRBJ2-2	NA	CASSLVSPNTGELFF	TGCGCCAGCAGCTTGGTCTCCCCGAACACCGGGGAGCTGTTTTTT
TRBV5-1	NA	TRBJ2-5	few	CASSLRQQETQYF	TGTGCCAGCAGTTTACGGCAACAAGAGACCCAGTACTTC
TRBV6-5	NA	TRBJ2-5	few	CASSYSWDLQETQYF	TGTGCCAGCAGTTACTCTTGGGACTTGCAAGAGACCCAGTACTTC
TRBV20-1	NA	TRBJ2-1	NA	CSASVDISYNEQFF	TGCAGTGCTAGCGTGGACATAAGCTACAATGAGCAGTTCTTC
TRBV2	TRBD1	TRBJ2-4	NA	CASQPQGILTKNIQYF	TGTGCCAGCCAACCACAGGGGATACTAACTAAAAACATTCAGTACTTC
TRBV6-4	TRBD2	TRBJ2-7	few	CANNISGEFHEQYF	TGTGCCAATAACATTAGCGGGGAGTTCCACGAGCAGTACTTC
TRBV5-5	NA	TRBJ2-7	few	CASSLKAQASSYEQYF	TGTGCCAGCAGCTTAAAGGCGCAGGCATCCTCCTACGAGCAGTACTTC
TRBV4-2	NA	TRBJ1-4	NA	CASSPTTGQPNEKLFF	TGTGCCAGCAGCCCCACTACCGGACAGCCTAATGAAAAACTGTTTTTT
TRBV7-9	NA	TRBJ2-1	NA	CASSVSGEQFF	TGTGCCAGCAGCGTAAGTGGTGAGCAGTTCTTC
TRBV6-1	NA	TRBJ2-3	NA	CASEVSNTQYF	TGTGCCAGCGAGGTCTCCAATACGCAGTATTTT
TRBV7-6	NA	TRBJ2-1	few	CASMGTNEQFF	TGTGCCAGCATGGGAACAAATGAGCAGTTCTTC
TRBV6-6	TRBD2	TRBJ2-1	NA	CASSKREGHYNEQFF	TGTGCCAGCAGCAAGCGGGAGGGCCATTACAATGAGCAGTTCTTC
TRBV5-1	NA	TRBJ2-1	NA	CASSRGQDVYNEQFF	TGCGCCAGCAGCCGTGGACAAGACGTATACAATGAGCAGTTCTTC
TRBV29-1	NA	TRBJ1-1	NA	CSAGQMNTEAFF	TGCAGCGCTGGCCAGATGAACACTGAAGCTTTCTTT
TRBV20-1	NA	TRBJ2-1	NA	CSARTGINEQFF	TGCAGTGCTAGAACAGGGATCAATGAGCAGTTCTTC
TRBV29-1	NA	TRBJ2-7	NA	CSVVFADSYEQYF	TGCAGCGTTGTGTTCGCCGACTCCTACGAGCAGTACTTC
TRBV12-3/TRBV12-4	TRBD1	TRBJ2-1	NA	CASSIQTGGLEFF	TGTGCCAGCAGTATACAGACAGGGGGCCTAGAGTTCTTC
TRBV20-1	NA	TRBJ2-7	NA	CSALGGVQYF	TGCAGTGCGCTCGGAGGTGTGCAGTACTTC
TRBV7-9	NA	TRBJ2-7	NA	CASSSGQYSAYEQYF	TGTGCCAGCAGCTCAGGACAGTATTCAGCCTACGAGCAGTACTTC
TRBV24-1	NA	TRBJ2-1	NA	CATSAPSDKNNEQFF	TGTGCCACCAGTGCCCCCTCGGACAAGAACAATGAGCAGTTCTTC
TRBV5-6	NA	TRBJ2-1	NA	CASRPTGGWEFF	TGTGCCAGCAGACCCACGGGGGGCTGGGAGTTCTTC
TRBV29-1	TRBD2	TRBJ2-1	NA	CSVYLGTSGISYNEQFF	TGCAGCGTTTACTTAGGGACTAGCGGGATATCCTACAATGAGCAGTTCTTC
TRBV12-3/TRBV12-4	NA	TRBJ1-2	few	CASSLAEGMGGYTF	TGTGCCAGCAGTTTAGCAGAAGGGATGGGAGGCTACACCTTC
TRBV4-3	TRBD2	TRBJ2-5	once	CASSQDRLAEETQYF	TGCGCCAGCAGCCAAGATAGACTAGCGGAAGAGACCCAGTACTTC
TRBV29-1	NA	TRBJ2-7	NA	CSVLVRVGNEQYF	TGCAGCGTCTTAGTCCGGGTTGGTAATGAGCAGTACTTC
TRBV3-1	NA	TRBJ2-7	NA	CASSQDYSYEQYF	TGTGCCAGCAGCCAAGACTACTCCTACGAGCAGTACTTC
TRBV29-1	NA	TRBJ2-1	few	CSVSRGSSYNEQFF	TGCAGCGTCTCTCGCGGAAGCTCCTACAATGAGCAGTTCTTC
TRBV9	TRBD2	TRBJ2-1	NA	CVSSVGLAGMDNEQFF	TGTGTCAGCAGCGTCGGACTAGCGGGAATGGACAATGAGCAGTTCTTC
TRBV10-2	NA	TRBJ2-3	NA	CASRDPGNRRQYF	TGCGCCAGCAGGGACCCTGGGAACAGGAGGCAGTATTTT